One sample yielded the 26 T cell receptor beta chains listed below, sequenced in a study of cytomegalovirus exposure and HLA in healthy donors. With 60 Vbeta and 13 Jbeta primers, the PCR was carried out. Here immunoSEQ multiplex PCR was the method, and the copy in TCRdb shows in-frame clones only, minus some. Here the sample spans under 250,000 clones, around 76% being singletons. The sample consisted of PBMCs. The receptors derive from a man aged 40-49 years in good health and CMV-seropositive.

CDR3 sequence: CASSSTGTGELFF. The CDR3 DNA reads as TGTGCCAGCAGCTCGACAGGTACCGGGGAGCTGTTTTTT. The rearrangement uses TRBV7-6 and TRBJ2-2; D possibly corresponds to TRBD1 (6 bases). The V and J ends lost 4 bases and 5 bases respectively, with 8 bases between them. This CDR3 comprises 13 residues. Germline CDR1 is SGHVS and CDR2 is FNYEAQ. Variable domain in full (rest from reference TRBV7-6 and TRBJ2-2): GAGVSQSPRYKVTKRGQDVALRCDPISGHVSLYWYRQALGQGPEFLTYFNYEAQQDKSGLPNDRFSAERPEGSISTLTIQRTEQRDSAMYRCASSSTGTGELFFGEGSRLTVL.

The chain employs TRBV7-6 and TRBJ2-3, with 9 bases that match TRBD1. The junction had 4 bases not matched to a gene; V was cut back by 3 bases and J by 0 bases. The CDR3 runs to 16 residues. Per germline, CDR1 SGHVS and CDR2 FNYEAQ. The CDR3 DNA is TGTGCCAGCAGCTTCCGGACAGGGGACAGCACAGATACGCAGTATTTT. Its translation is CASSFRTGDSTDTQYF.

The chain carries TRBV19 and TRBJ1-2; tentatively, D is TRBD1 (5 bases). Trimming left V 3 bases short and J 4 bases short, with 12 bases between. The germline V gene encodes CDR1 LNHDA and CDR2 SQIVND (reference sequence). The CDR3 is 14 amino acids. CDR3 DNA sequence: TGTGCCAGTAGTATCCAGCGGGGCGTCTATGGCTACACCTTC. Protein sequence: CASSIQRGVYGYTF. Full variable domain (rest looked up from reference TRBV19 and TRBJ1-2): DGGITQSPKYLFRKEGQNVTLSCEQNLNHDAMYWYRQDPGQGLRLIYYSQIVNDFQKGDIAEGYSVSREKKESFPLTVTSAQKNPTAFYLCASSIQRGVYGYTFGSGTRLTVV.

The genes are TRBV30 and TRBJ2-3; D is unclear. Germline V gene data show CDR1 as GTSNPN and CDR2 as SVGIG (reference sequence). V dropped 2 bases and J dropped 4 bases, with 7 bases sitting between them. This CDR3 has 12 amino acids. The CDR3 is CAWSFQSDTQYF. The CDR3, as DNA: TGTGCCTGGAGTTTCCAGTCAGATACGCAGTATTTT.

The chain uses TRBV6-1 and TRBJ2-7, with D possibly being TRBD2 (5 bases). Germline CDR1 reads MNHNS; CDR2 reads SASEGT. The CDR3 spans 13 residues. The V gene lost 4 bases and the J gene lost 4 bases, with 11 bases spanning the gap. The CDR3 sequence: CASSARTPYEQYV. CDR3 nucleotide sequence: TGTGCCAGCAGTGCCAGGACTCCTTACGAGCAGTACGTC.

The chain carries TRBV18 and TRBJ1-4; TRBD1 aligns across 9 bases. From germline, CDR1 is KGHSH and CDR2 LQKENI. V shed 6 bases, J shed 7 bases, and the junction held 6 bases outside the gene matches. The CDR3 is made up of 14 amino acids. CDR3 residues: CASSVDRGSEKLFF. The CDR3 DNA follows: TGTGCCAGCTCCGTCGACAGGGGGAGTGAAAAACTGTTTTTT.

The CDR3 loop is CASSSQRGSGREQFF. The CDR3 nucleotides are TGCGCCAGCAGCTCACAGCGGGGCTCTGGGCGGGAGCAGTTCTTC. The chain is built from TRBV5-1 and TRBJ2-1; TRBD2 aligns across 7 bases. The CDR3 is made up of 15 amino acids. Germline CDR1 SGHRS, CDR2 YFSETQ. Unmatched junction bases numbered 13, after V lost 3 bases and J lost 10 bases.

In DNA, the CDR3 is TGTGCCAGTCTACGTAGCGGGAGAAACACCGGGGAGCTGTTTTTT. This gives the protein CASLRSGRNTGELFF. The V gene is TRBV19, the J gene TRBJ2-2, with TRBD2 matching over 9 bases. In germline, CDR1 is LNHDA, CDR2 SQIVND (reference sequence). Losses at the gene ends were 8 bases for V and 2 bases for J; bases not matched to a gene: 6. This CDR3 is 15 amino acids long.

The V gene is TRBV19, the J gene TRBJ1-2; D is possibly TRBD1 (6 bases). The CDR3 has 14 residues. Germline CDR1 reads LNHDA; CDR2 reads SQIVND (reference sequence). V lost 3 bases, J lost 4 bases, and 12 bases lay in between. The CDR3 here is CASSIVGASYGYTF. The CDR3 DNA sequence: TGTGCCAGTAGTATCGTGGGGGCTAGCTATGGCTACACCTTC.

J is TRBJ1-1 and V is TRBV5-3; D is uncertain. TRBV5-3 is assigned to the ORF class and has an uncertain function. Deletions cut 3 bases from V and 0 bases from J, with 18 bases between. This CDR3 contains 17 residues. The DNA of the CDR3 is TGTGCCAGAAGCTCCGAGATGGGAGGGCAGGTGAACACTGAAGCTTTCTTT. Translation: CARSSEMGGQVNTEAFF.

This chain uses TRBV9 with TRBJ2-3, with 9 positions matching TRBD2. The CDR3 length is 16 residues. J lost 6 bases, V lost 4 bases, and 12 bases had no gene match. Germline CDR1 and CDR2: SGDLS and YYNGEE. The CDR3: CASSPGAGGPGDTQYF. The CDR3 DNA reads TGTGCCAGCAGCCCTGGGGCGGGAGGGCCGGGCGATACGCAGTATTTT.

The genes are TRBV5-1 and TRBJ1-1; 11 nucleotides align to TRBD1. Trimming took 4 bases from V and 10 from J; bases not matched to a gene: 6. The CDR3 is made up of 13 amino acids. Germline V gives CDR1 SGHRS, CDR2 YFSETQ. The CDR3 region is CASSPDRGRGAFF. The CDR3 nucleotides are TGCGCCAGCAGCCCGGACAGGGGGCGCGGAGCTTTCTTT.

The chain has TRBV4-2 and TRBJ2-5; 13 nucleotides match TRBD2. Germline V gives CDR1 LGHNA, CDR2 YNFKEQ. The length of the CDR3 is 16 residues. V gave up 3 bases and J gave up 5 bases; unmatched junction bases: 6. This CDR3 is CASSQSTSGRKETQYF. The CDR3 region has the DNA TGTGCCAGCAGCCAGTCGACTAGCGGGAGGAAGGAGACCCAGTACTTC.

This chain links TRBV28 with TRBJ1-5; TRBD1 matches 7 bases. V was clipped by 4 bases and J by 0 bases; unmatched bases: 3. The CDR3 has 15 residues. Germline values: CDR1 MDHEN, CDR2 SYDVKM. For the CDR3, the DNA is TGTGCCAGCAGTTCAGGGGGTACTAGCAATCAGCCCCAGCATTTT. Amino acids: CASSSGGTSNQPQHF. Supplemented by reference TRBV28 and TRBJ1-5, the full variable domain reads DVKVTQSSRYLVKRTGEKVFLECVQDMDHENMFWYRQDPGLGLRLIYFSYDVKMKEKGDIPEGYSVSREKKERFSLILESASTNQTSMYLCASSSGGTSNQPQHFGDGTRLSIL.

This chain uses TRBV5-6 with TRBJ1-5, with TRBD1 matching over 8 bases. V lost 3 bases to trimming and J lost 0 bases; unmatched junction nucleotides: 5. The CDR3 spans 16 residues. CDR1 is SGHDT, CDR2 YYEEEE, per germline. The CDR3 region is CASSYGTGYSNQPQHF. CDR3 DNA: TGTGCCAGCAGCTATGGGACAGGCTATAGCAATCAGCCCCAGCATTTT. Combining the CDR3 with reference TRBV5-6 and TRBJ1-5 gives the whole variable domain DAGVTQSPTHLIKTRGQQVTLRCSPKSGHDTVSWYQQALGQGPQFIFQYYEEEERQRGNFPDRFSGHQFPNYSSELNVNALLLGDSALYLCASSYGTGYSNQPQHFGDGTRLSIL.

V gene TRBV6-5 combines with J gene TRBJ2-7; maybe TRBD1 (5 bases). The V end was cut by 6 bases, the J end by 1 base, with 13 bases between. In germline, CDR1 is MNHEY, CDR2 SVGAGI. The CDR3 sequence is 14 residues long. The CDR3: CASSRDSSSYEQYF. As DNA, the CDR3 is TGTGCCAGCAGCCGTGACAGTTCTTCCTACGAGCAGTACTTC.

The chain combines TRBV15 with TRBJ2-1; 14 nucleotides match TRBD2. Per the germline V gene, CDR1 is LNHNV and CDR2 is YYDKDF (reference sequence). The junction had 15 bases not matched to a gene; V was cut back by 4 bases and J by 4 bases. CDR3 size: 20 residues. In DNA form, the CDR3 reads TGTGCCACCAGCACAGGACCTGGGACTAGCGGGAGACTGAGATACAATGAGCAGTTCTTC. Protein sequence: CATSTGPGTSGRLRYNEQFF.

V and J are TRBV29-1 and TRBJ2-3; 14 bases agree with TRBD2. CDR1 is SQVTM and CDR2 is ANQGSEA in the germline V gene. Germline trimming cut 6 bases from V and 6 bases from J; bases unmatched to any gene: 8. The CDR3 is made up of 15 amino acids. For the CDR3, the DNA is TGCAGCGTCGCCCCGGGACTAGCGGGAGCGGATACGCAGTATTTT. This translates into CSVAPGLAGADTQYF.

The V and J genes are TRBV9 and TRBJ1-1, with no clear D. The ends were cut back, 4 bases at V and 0 bases at J, with 16 bases in the middle. Germline CDR1 SGDLS, CDR2 YYNGEE. The CDR3 has 16 amino acids. CDR3 region: CASSPSDRGLNTEAFF. DNA for the CDR3: TGTGCCAGCAGCCCTTCGGATCGAGGCTTGAACACTGAAGCTTTCTTT.

The chain couples TRBV27 to TRBJ2-3, with D perhaps matching TRBD2 (5 bases). Trimming removed 1 base from V and 2 bases from J, with 13 bases in between. The CDR3 covers 16 residues. Germline V gives CDR1 MNHEY, CDR2 SMNVEV (reference sequence). Here the CDR3 DNA reads TGTGCCAGCAGTTTATTGAGGGATTTGATCACAGATACGCAGTATTTT. Translated, it gives CASSLLRDLITDTQYF.

The genes are TRBV19 and TRBJ2-1, with TRBD2 matching 8 bases. The CDR3 runs to 14 residues. V dropped 4 bases and J dropped 3; count of bases not matched to a gene: 2. Germline V gene sequence: CDR1 LNHDA, CDR2 SQIVND (reference sequence). CDR3 region: CASSSGRNYNEQFF. CDR3 coding DNA: TGTGCCAGTAGTAGCGGGAGGAACTACAATGAGCAGTTCTTC.

The chain is built from TRBV2 and TRBJ1-2, with D possibly TRBD1 on 6 matching bases. Germline values: CDR1 SNHLY, CDR2 FYNNEI. The V end lost 4 bases, the J end lost 13 bases, and 19 bases lay between the germline ends. The CDR3 loop spans 13 amino acids. The CDR3 is CASSGQEWLHLTF. DNA for the CDR3: TGTGCCAGCAGTGGACAGGAATGGCTACACCTCACCTTC.

The rearrangement links TRBV2 to TRBJ2-7; D could derive from TRBD1 or TRBD2 (5 bases each). Germline V gene sequence: CDR1 SNHLY, CDR2 FYNNEI. Trimming took 6 bases from V and 5 from J, leaving 17 bases between them. This CDR3 has 14 amino acids. The chain's CDR3 is CASRQRAGRDEQYV. CDR3 DNA sequence: TGTGCCAGCAGGCAAAGGGCAGGGCGGGACGAGCAGTACGTC.

V gene TRBV7-6 combines with J gene TRBJ2-5; 10 bases line up with TRBD2. The CDR3 covers 17 residues. Trimming took 3 bases from V and 1 from J; bases not matched to a gene: 8. Germline V CDR1 and CDR2: SGHVS, FNYEAQ. In DNA form, the CDR3 reads TGTGCCAGCAGCTTGAGGCCCAGGACTAGCGGCCAAGAGACCCAGTACTTC. Its protein is CASSLRPRTSGQETQYF.

The sample holds one count of this clone. The chain carries TRBV7-9 and TRBJ2-2; no firm D call. Trimming removed 3 bases from V and 8 bases from J, with 4 bases in between. CDR3 length: 11 amino acids. Germline CDR1 and CDR2: SEHNR and FQNEAQ (reference sequence). CDR3 sequence reads: CASSFPGELFF. CDR3 DNA: TGTGCCAGCAGCTTCCCGGGGGAGCTGTTTTTT.

This chain uses TRBV7-9 with TRBJ1-3, with D possibly matching TRBD1 (6 bases). Deletions cut 4 bases from V and 2 bases from J, with 15 bases between. The CDR3 runs to 16 residues. Germline lookup yields CDR1 SEHNR and CDR2 FQNEAQ (reference sequence). In DNA form, the CDR3 reads TGTGCCAGCAGCTCAAGGGGCAGGGGCACTGGAAACACCATATATTTT. Its translation: CASSSRGRGTGNTIYF.